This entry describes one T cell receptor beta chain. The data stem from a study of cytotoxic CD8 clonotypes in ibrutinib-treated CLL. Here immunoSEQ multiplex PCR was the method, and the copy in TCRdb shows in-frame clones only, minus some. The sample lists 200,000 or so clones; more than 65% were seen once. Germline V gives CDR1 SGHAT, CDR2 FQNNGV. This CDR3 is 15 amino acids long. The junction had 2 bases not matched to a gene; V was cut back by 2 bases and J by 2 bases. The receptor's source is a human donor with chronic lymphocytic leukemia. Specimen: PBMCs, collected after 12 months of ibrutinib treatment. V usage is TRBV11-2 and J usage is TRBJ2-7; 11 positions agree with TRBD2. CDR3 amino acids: CASSLRLAGTYEQYF. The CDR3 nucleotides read TGTGCCAGCAGCTTACGACTAGCGGGGACCTACGAGCAGTACTTC.